A single sample gave rise to the 10 T cell receptor beta chains below, sequenced in a study of OX40 agonist ivuxolimab in advanced cancers. The table came from immunoSEQ multiplex PCR; TCRdb's copy has only in-frame clones and leaves some out. The sample shows 100,000 or so clones, around 80% of them seen only once. The sequencing used CD4+ or CD8+ T cells sorted from blood, collected in a trial of the OX40 agonist ivuxolimab. The source of these receptors is an adult with an advanced solid tumor such as melanoma, head and neck, liver or kidney cancer.

The chain links TRBV5-6 to TRBJ2-3, with a possible D match to TRBD2 (6 bases). With 4 bases removed from V and 5 bases from J, the gap between germline ends came to 20 bases. Germline loops: CDR1 SGHDT, CDR2 YYEEEE. The CDR3 totals 16 residues. In DNA form, the CDR3 reads TGTGCCAGCAGCCCCCCGGGACTTTCAGGTATAGATACGCAGTATTTT. Translation: CASSPPGLSGIDTQYF.

V usage is TRBV27 and J usage is TRBJ1-5; D is undetermined. Trimming stripped 0 bases from V and 5 bases from J, with 20 bases between. The CDR3 sequence is 18 residues long. CDR1 is MNHEY, CDR2 SMNVEV, per germline (reference sequence). CDR3 sequence reads: CASSLSAMVPAGHQPQHF. CDR3 bases: TGTGCCAGCAGTTTATCGGCAATGGTACCGGCCGGTCATCAGCCCCAGCATTTT.

This clone was recorded a few times. This chain uses TRBV2 with TRBJ1-5; D possibly corresponds to TRBD1 (6 bases). Trimming removed 6 bases from V and 1 base from J, with 10 bases in between. CDR1 is SNHLY, CDR2 FYNNEI, per germline. This CDR3 spans 14 amino acids. This chain's CDR3 is CASRAGQSNQPQHF. CDR3 nucleotides: TGTGCCAGCAGAGCTGGACAGAGCAATCAGCCCCAGCATTTT.

Ten or more counts support this clone. This sequence joins TRBV19 and TRBJ2-1, with 8 positions matching TRBD1. The CDR3 totals 15 residues. CDR1 LNHDA and CDR2 SQIVND come from the germline V gene (reference sequence). The V gene end was trimmed by 7 bases and the J gene end by 8 bases; junction bases not matched to a gene: 13. CDR3 region: CASTPGTGLVHEQFF. The DNA for the CDR3 is TGTGCCAGTACTCCCGGGACAGGTTTAGTGCATGAGCAGTTCTTC.

The chain employs TRBV29-1 and TRBJ2-7; D is perhaps TRBD2 (5 bases). The CDR3 length is 13 residues. Between the trimmed V and J ends, which lost 2 bases and 5 bases, there was a span of 13 bases. The germline gives CDR1 SQVTM, CDR2 ANQGSEA. The CDR3 DNA follows: TGCAGCGTTGAACCAACGACGGGGAACGAGCAGTACTTC. Translating it yields CSVEPTTGNEQYF.

The chain uses TRBV5-1 and TRBJ2-3, with TRBD1 matching 7 bases. This CDR3 is built from 14 residues. Trimming took 8 bases from V and 4 from J; bases not matched to a gene: 10. Looked up from germline, CDR1 is SGHRS and CDR2 is YFSETQ. CDR3 amino acids: CASKTGKFADTQYF. The DNA of the CDR3 is TGCGCCAGTAAGACAGGGAAGTTCGCAGATACGCAGTATTTT.

The chain joins TRBV6-4 to TRBJ2-3; 8 bases match TRBD1. Germline V lookup: CDR1 MRHNA, CDR2 SNTAGT. The CDR3 loop spans 13 amino acids. Trimming removed 5 bases from V and 4 bases from J; junction bases left unmatched: 2. DNA for the CDR3: TGTGCCAGCAGTCCACAGGGGGCAGATACGCAGTATTTT. This translates into CASSPQGADTQYF.

The J gene is TRBJ1-1, the V gene TRBV7-9, with TRBD1 matching over 7 bases. The CDR3 sequence is 14 residues long. The ends lost 5 bases at V and 7 bases at J; junction bases unmatched: 10. The germline V gene encodes CDR1 SEHNR and CDR2 FQNEAQ (reference sequence). The CDR3: CASSPNLGQLEAFF. CDR3 nucleotide sequence: TGTGCCAGCAGCCCTAATTTGGGACAGCTTGAAGCTTTCTTT.

A remark on this clone: Other DNA sequences in this specimen translate into the identical CDR3. The chain recombines TRBV5-1 with TRBJ1-3; possible D gene TRBD1, 5 bases. Germline CDR1 is SGHRS and CDR2 is YFSETQ. This CDR3 contains 15 residues. The ends were cut back, 2 bases at V and 0 bases at J, with 9 bases in the middle. The CDR3 coding sequence is TGCGCCAGCAGCTTCGGGACCGTCTCTGGAAACACCATATATTTT. Protein: CASSFGTVSGNTIYF. The whole variable domain, remainder taken from reference TRBV5-1 and TRBJ1-3, is KAGVTQTPRYLIKTRGQQVTLSCSPISGHRSVSWYQQTPGQGLQFLFEYFSETQRNKGNFPGRFSGRQFSNSRSEMNVSTLELGDSALYLCASSFGTVSGNTIYFGEGSWLTVV.

V gene TRBV19 combines with J gene TRBJ2-3; 14 positions match TRBD2. CDR1 and CDR2 from the germline V gene are LNHDA and SQIVND (reference sequence). J was trimmed by 6 bases and V by 3 bases; bases with no gene match: 2. The CDR3 runs to 15 residues. The CDR3 DNA reads as TGTGCCAGTAGTATCGGACTAGCGGGAGGTGATACGCAGTATTTT. It encodes CASSIGLAGGDTQYF.